The 8 T cell receptor beta chains in this list originate from one sample, sequenced in a study of post-analysis software for immune sequencing data. Study observations and caveats: The five TRBV segments detected at higher frequency in patients than in controls included TRBV5-6, TRBV5-1 and TRBV20-1.

These receptors lack a known antigen. The TCR beta cDNA libraries carried unique molecular identifiers. Each CDR3 protein is one row after TCRdb ran MiXCR on the PCR reads. This sample has approximately 400,000 distinct CDR3 sequences; about a third occur once, and the top ten carry around an eighth. Sequencing was done on a sample of blood. These receptors were collected from a girl under 18 with multiple sclerosis.

The gene calls are TRBV14 and TRBJ2-5; D call uncertain. The end of the DNA is better explained by TRBJ2-7, so the J call may be wrong. Germline CDR1 reads SGHDN; CDR2 reads FVKESK. The CDR3 is 12 amino acids. CDR3 loop: CASSQVAGEQYF. CDR3 DNA sequence: TGTGCCAGCAGCCAAGTAGCCGGCGAGCAGTACTTC.

The CDR3 nucleotides read TGTGCCAGCAGCTTGGTATCGAGGGACAAGGGTTTCCGTTACAATGAGCAGTTCTTC. It yields the protein CASSLVSRDKGFRYNEQFF. The chain employs TRBV5-5 and TRBJ2-1, with a weak D call TRBD1 (6 bases). Germline assignment: CDR1 SGHKS and CDR2 YYEKEE (reference sequence). V lost 0 bases and J lost 4, with 23 bases in between. This CDR3 region has 19 residues.

This clonotype was seen a handful of times. The chain combines TRBV7-8 with TRBJ2-3; weak D call: TRBD2 (5 bases). V lost 7 bases, J lost 3 bases, and 14 bases lay in between. The CDR3 sequence is 14 residues long. Germline CDR1 is SGHVS and CDR2 is FQNEAQ. In DNA form, the CDR3 reads TGTGCCAGCACCCAAAGGGAGAAAACAGATACGCAGTATTTT. Translation gives CASTQREKTDTQYF. The full variable domain, completed using reference TRBV7-8 and TRBJ2-3, is GAGVSQSPRYKVAKRGQDVALRCDPISGHVSLFWYQQALGQGPEFLTYFQNEAQLDKSGLPSDRFFAERPEGSVSTLKIQRTQQEDSAVYLCASTQREKTDTQYFGPGTRLTVL.

The sample holds a few counts of this clonotype. The chain employs TRBV6-5 and TRBJ2-3; D gene uncertain. V was shortened by 1 base and J by 0 bases, with 14 bases between the two germline ends. This CDR3 spans 17 amino acids. Germline V lookup: CDR1 MNHEY, CDR2 SVGAGI. CDR3 in DNA: TGTGCCAGCAGTTACTTGGCCCCAAGTGTGAGCACAGATACGCAGTATTTT. Protein sequence: CASSYLAPSVSTDTQYF.

The rearrangement joins TRBV7-8 to TRBJ2-1; possible D gene TRBD2, 5 bases. The CDR3 has 14 residues. The germline V gene has CDR1 SGHVS and CDR2 FQNEAQ. Trimming took off 8 bases at V and 4 bases at J, with 15 bases between the two ends. The chain's CDR3 is CASEVDYLYNEQFF. The CDR3 nucleotides are TGTGCCAGCGAGGTAGACTACCTTTACAATGAGCAGTTCTTC.

The chain combines TRBV28 with TRBJ1-2; a weak D match, TRBD1 (5 bases). Germline loops: CDR1 MDHEN, CDR2 SYDVKM. The CDR3 is 19 residues long. V dropped 4 bases and J dropped 8 bases, with 32 bases sitting between them. This CDR3 reads CASSSPGGEGMGEARGYTF. CDR3 in DNA: TGTGCCAGCAGTTCCCCCGGTGGCGAGGGGATGGGAGAGGCGCGGGGCTACACCTTC.

This chain links TRBV4-2 with TRBJ2-6; D is possibly TRBD2 (5 bases). The CDR3 contains 16 residues. Germline V gene sequence: CDR1 LGHNA, CDR2 YNFKEQ. The V and J ends lost 0 bases and 2 bases respectively, with 8 bases between them. This CDR3 reads CASSQDLGAGANVLTF. The CDR3 DNA reads TGTGCCAGCAGCCAAGATCTCGGGGCTGGGGCCAACGTCCTGACTTTC.

The CDR3 nucleotides are TGCAGTGCTAGAGAGGAGCCCGGGGGAGGCGATCAGCCCCAGCATTTT. Translation: CSAREEPGGGDQPQHF. V and J are TRBV20-1 and TRBJ1-5; D possibly corresponds to TRBD1 (5 bases). Germline assignment: CDR1 DFQATT and CDR2 SNEGSKA (reference sequence). The CDR3 is 16 residues long. V lost 0 bases and J lost 5, with 17 bases in between.